This T cell receptor (beta chain) appears in the sequencing data of a study of cytomegalovirus exposure and HLA in healthy donors. Turning to the study itself: From about 170 million T cells, an earlier analysis saw 120 million or so unique TCR beta sequences. Regarding the study as a whole: Productive status was seen about 87% or about 30% of the time for most TCR beta V segments in an earlier analysis.

In the PCR, 60 Vbeta and 13 Jbeta primers were used. TCRdb's table, derived via immunoSEQ multiplex PCR, lists solely in-frame clones and lacks some. This sample yields some 120,000 clones, of which about 73% are seen a single time; around 4.2% belongs to the top ten. Looked up from germline, CDR1 is SGHVS and CDR2 is FNYEAQ. The CDR3 consists of 14 residues. V lost 3 bases and J 4 bases, leaving 10 bases between the germline ends. Comments on this clone: Its antigen remains unidentified.

Though probably carrying unrecorded immune exposures, donors were nominally healthy at sampling. The sequenced material came from PBMCs. This TCR was sampled from a woman aged 45-65 years in good health and CMV-seropositive. This chain uses TRBV7-6 with TRBJ1-3, with D possibly being TRBD1 (6 bases). This chain's CDR3 is CASSLGGLGNTIYF. The CDR3 DNA reads as TGTGCCAGCAGCTTGGGGGGGCTGGGAAACACCATATATTTT.